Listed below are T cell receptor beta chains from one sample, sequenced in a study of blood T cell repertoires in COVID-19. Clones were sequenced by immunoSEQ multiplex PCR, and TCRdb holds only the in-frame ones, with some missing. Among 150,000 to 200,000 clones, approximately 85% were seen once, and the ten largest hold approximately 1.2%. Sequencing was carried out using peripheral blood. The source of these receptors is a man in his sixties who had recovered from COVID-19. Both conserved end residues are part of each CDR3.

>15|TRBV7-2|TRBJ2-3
CASSLDRGRADTQYF
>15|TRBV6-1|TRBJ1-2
CASSEGVHTGHGYTF
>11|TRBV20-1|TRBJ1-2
CSARGSGGYTF
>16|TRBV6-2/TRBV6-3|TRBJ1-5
CASRPAPRGRNQPQHF
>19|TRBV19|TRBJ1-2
CASSIPPSRPIQGNYGYTF
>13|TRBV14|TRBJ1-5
CASSQDPNQPQHF
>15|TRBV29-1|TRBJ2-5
CSVETQTGVGETQYF
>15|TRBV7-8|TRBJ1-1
CASSLSGGLYTEAFF
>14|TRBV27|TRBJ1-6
CASSSHSYNSPLHF
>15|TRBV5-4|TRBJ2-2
CASSWTGFNTGELFF
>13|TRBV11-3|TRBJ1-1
CASSRGRMTEAFF
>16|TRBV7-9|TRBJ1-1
CASSKFGTGSATEAFF
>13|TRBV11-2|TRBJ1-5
CASSVRSNQPQHF
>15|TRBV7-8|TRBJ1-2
CASSLVGGSNYGYTF
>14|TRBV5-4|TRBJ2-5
CASSLGLAGETQYF
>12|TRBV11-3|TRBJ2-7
CASSRGSYEQYF
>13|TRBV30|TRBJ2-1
CAWNLQGAGEQFF
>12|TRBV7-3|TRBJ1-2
CASSAQGYGYTF
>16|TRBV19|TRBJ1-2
CASSIVAGGVNYGYTF
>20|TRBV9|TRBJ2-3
CASSHRRSGSRIESTDTQYF
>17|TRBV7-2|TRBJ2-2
CASSLVPAGGVNGELFF
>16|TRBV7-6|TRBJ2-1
CASSDSGSSSYNEQFF
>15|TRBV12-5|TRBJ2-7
CASGLGDRILYEQYF
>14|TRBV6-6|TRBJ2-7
CASGPSGGALEQYF
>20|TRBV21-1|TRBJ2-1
CASSKEGGSASGGRAYEQFF
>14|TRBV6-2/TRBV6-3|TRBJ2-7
CASSGLAEPYEQYF
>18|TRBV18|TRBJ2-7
CASSHGRARQGNSYEQYF
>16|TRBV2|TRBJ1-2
CASSQSKQVPSYGYTF
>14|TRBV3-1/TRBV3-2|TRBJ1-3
CASSHPGGGNTIYF
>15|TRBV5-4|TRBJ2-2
CASSKDRADTGELFF
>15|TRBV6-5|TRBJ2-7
CASSYTLTGSHEQYF
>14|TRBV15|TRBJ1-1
CATSNRVKNTEAFF
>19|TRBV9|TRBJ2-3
CASSVGNSGGALSTDTQYF
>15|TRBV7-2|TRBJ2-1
CASSTQEGAENEQFF
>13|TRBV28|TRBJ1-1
CASSDRGVTEAFF
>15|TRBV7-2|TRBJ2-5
CASSLGAGYQETQYF
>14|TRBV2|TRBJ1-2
CANLVGQGRDGYTF
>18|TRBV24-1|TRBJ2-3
CATSDNRPGTGGTDTQYF
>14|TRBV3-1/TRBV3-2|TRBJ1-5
CASSQGSGYQPQHF
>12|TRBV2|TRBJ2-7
CASRDRVYEQYF